The entry that follows covers one TCR beta chain sequence. The CDR3 contains 19 residues. Losses at the gene ends were 4 bases for V and 0 bases for J; bases not matched to a gene: 9. Germline loops: CDR1 MDHEN, CDR2 SYDVKM. These data are taken from a study of shared clonotypes between healthy human individuals. Overall study context: A couple of female and a few male donors aged 18 to 49 were enrolled. Per donor, CD8 memory used one plate, CD8 naive used two, CD4 memory used three and CD4 naive used three.

Genomic DNA belonging to each subset was distributed in equal measure over several immunoSEQ plates. TCRdb's table, derived via immunoSEQ multiplex PCR, lists solely in-frame clones and lacks some. Counted here are under 2.5 million clones, around 90% occurring once; the ten biggest clones make up 0.37%. Donors were Caucasian adults residing in Nashville, Tennessee, USA. The receptor was derived from a man younger than 30 in good health. Some clones in this sample may be carry-over from other donors' samples. The chain links TRBV28 to TRBJ2-7; TRBD2 agrees at 16 bases. Material: naive CD4+ T cells from PBMCs. This sample's subset: CD45RA+ positively selected. The CDR3 DNA follows: TGTGCCAGCAGTTCCCCTGGGACTAGCGGGAGGGGGAGCTCCTACGAGCAGTACTTC. It specifies CASSSPGTSGRGSSYEQYF.